This is a list of T cell receptor beta chains from one sample in a study of blood T cell repertoires in COVID-19. The repertoire was sequenced with immunoSEQ multiplex PCR; TCRdb's copy has only in-frame clones and lacks some. Of about 120,000 clones listed, roughly 84% are singletons. The sample was peripheral blood. The receptors originated from a woman older than 75 with acute or convalescent COVID-19. Both conserved end residues are part of each CDR3. The D gene is left open where the match is weak. Part of the rows lack a size; the others show once, few, many or a class for expanded clones.

V gene	D gene	CDR3 length	J gene	clone size	CDR3 DNA	CDR3 protein
TRBV10-2	TRBD1	17	TRBJ1-6	-	TGCGCCAGCAGTGAAGTCCCGGGACAGGGGAATAATTCACCCCTCCACTTT	CASSEVPGQGNNSPLHF
TRBV9	TRBD1	17	TRBJ1-2	-	TGTGCCAGCAGCGCCGACCCCCTAGGGGGCGTAGGCTATGGCTACACCTTC	CASSADPLGGVGYGYTF
TRBV7-2	-	14	TRBJ2-3	-	TGTGCCAGCAGGGGGAGAGGCCGAACAGATACGCAGTATTTT	CASRGRGRTDTQYF
TRBV11-2	-	14	TRBJ2-7	-	TGTGCCAGCAGCTACCAACAGGGTTCGGGAGAGCAGTACTTC	CASSYQQGSGEQYF
TRBV6-5	TRBD2	13	TRBJ2-5	-	TGTGCCAGCGGGAAGCGGGAGGGTGAGACCCAGTACTTC	CASGKREGETQYF
TRBV7-9	TRBD2	15	TRBJ2-7	-	TGTGCCAGCAGCTTCTCCTCGGGACTACTATCCGAGCAGTACTTC	CASSFSSGLLSEQYF
TRBV28	-	12	TRBJ1-2	-	TGTGCCAGTCAGCAGGGGTCCCATGGCTACACCTTC	CASQQGSHGYTF
TRBV29-1	TRBD1	13	TRBJ2-1	-	TGCAGCGCCCGGGACAGGGGGCAGAATGAGCAGTTCTTC	CSARDRGQNEQFF
TRBV5-4	-	11	TRBJ2-3	-	TGTGCCAGCAGCTTTAGTACCGAAGAGTATTTT	CASSFSTEEYF
TRBV6-2/TRBV6-3	-	13	TRBJ2-1	-	TGTGCCAGCAGCCGGACAGCGTACAATGAGCAGTTCTTC	CASSRTAYNEQFF
TRBV9	TRBD1	15	TRBJ2-7	-	TGTGCCAGCAGCGCCGACAGGGGTCTGTCCTACGAGCAGTACTTC	CASSADRGLSYEQYF
TRBV6-6	TRBD1	14	TRBJ1-2	-	TGTGCCAGCGCCGGGACAGGGGGCGCAGGGGGCTACACCTTC	CASAGTGGAGGYTF
TRBV7-2	-	13	TRBJ2-5	-	TGTGCCAGCAGCTTAAGGAGAATAGAGACCCAGTACTTC	CASSLRRIETQYF
TRBV27	-	13	TRBJ1-1	-	TGTGCCAGCAGTTTTTCTTGGAACACTGAAGCTTTCTTT	CASSFSWNTEAFF
TRBV7-3	TRBD2	15	TRBJ2-1	once	TGTGCCAGCAGCTTATCTCTAGCGGGGTACAATGAGCAGTTCTTC	CASSLSLAGYNEQFF
TRBV10-3	-	14	TRBJ1-5	once	TGTGCCATCAGTGAGTCAGGGAGGGATCAGCCCCAGCATTTT	CAISESGRDQPQHF
TRBV27	TRBD2	15	TRBJ2-1	-	TGTGCCAGCAGTTTTAGTGGGAGGGAGAACAATGAGCAGTTCTTC	CASSFSGRENNEQFF
TRBV7-9	-	13	TRBJ2-7	-	TGTGCCAGCAGTGGAGGACAGACCTACGAGCAGTACTTC	CASSGGQTYEQYF
TRBV28	-	15	TRBJ1-2	-	TGTGCCAGCAGTTTTAGAACAGGGACTAACTATGGCTACACCTTC	CASSFRTGTNYGYTF
TRBV4-1	-	17	TRBJ2-7	-	TGCGCCAGCAGCCAAGTGAGCGGGTCGGGATTCTCCTACGAGCAGTACTTC	CASSQVSGSGFSYEQYF
TRBV14	-	12	TRBJ1-2	-	TGTGCCAGCAGCCAACAGGGCTATGGCTACACCTTC	CASSQQGYGYTF
TRBV9	TRBD2	15	TRBJ2-1	-	TGTGCCAGCAGCGTATTGGCGGGAGGATTGGGTGAGCAGTTCTTC	CASSVLAGGLGEQFF
TRBV29-1	TRBD2	13	TRBJ2-1	-	TGCAGCGTTGATCGCGGGGGGGCAGGTGAGCAGTTCTTC	CSVDRGGAGEQFF
TRBV7-6	TRBD1	18	TRBJ1-1	-	TGTGCCAGCAGCTTAGGGCCCCGGACAGGGCCCTTGAACACTGAAGCTTTCTTT	CASSLGPRTGPLNTEAFF
TRBV18	-	16	TRBJ1-2	-	TGTGCCAGCTCACCTGACCGGGGACTTCGGGGGTATGGCTACACCTTC	CASSPDRGLRGYGYTF
TRBV19	TRBD2	19	TRBJ2-2	-	TGTGCCAGTAGTATGGGACTAGCGGGAATCGGTGAGAACACCGGGGAGCTGTTTTTT	CASSMGLAGIGENTGELFF
TRBV6-2/TRBV6-3	-	16	TRBJ2-7	-	TGTGCCAGCAGTTCCCCTACTTTACAGGGTACCTACGAGCAGTACTTC	CASSSPTLQGTYEQYF
TRBV19	-	14	TRBJ2-1	-	TGTGCCAGTAGTATGCTTTTCTCAGACAATGAGCAGTTCTTC	CASSMLFSDNEQFF
TRBV12-3/TRBV12-4	-	12	TRBJ2-3	-	TGTGCCAGCAGCAACTTCGGGGATACGCAGTATTTT	CASSNFGDTQYF
TRBV15	-	15	TRBJ2-5	-	TGTGCCACCAGCATAGAAATGACAGGACAAGAGACCCAGTACTTC	CATSIEMTGQETQYF
TRBV7-9	-	17	TRBJ2-2	-	TGTGCCAGCAGCTTATCGTTCGGGAGACTCAACACCGGGGAGCTGTTTTTT	CASSLSFGRLNTGELFF
TRBV19	TRBD2	12	TRBJ2-5	-	TGTGCCAGTATGGGACTACAAGAGACCCAGTACTTC	CASMGLQETQYF
TRBV7-9	TRBD1	15	TRBJ2-7	-	TGTGCCAGCAGCTTAGGGACAGGAGCCTTTGGCGAGCAGTACTTC	CASSLGTGAFGEQYF
TRBV7-3	TRBD2	15	TRBJ2-5	-	TGTGCCAGCAGCCGACAAGCGGGGCACCAAGAGACCCAGTACTTC	CASSRQAGHQETQYF
TRBV6-5	TRBD2	15	TRBJ2-1	-	TGTGCCAGCAGCGTAGCGGGAGGGTACCGGAATGAGCAGTTCTTC	CASSVAGGYRNEQFF
TRBV19	TRBD2	16	TRBJ2-1	-	TGTGCCAGTAGCAGCCTCAGCGGGGGGCCCTACAATGAGCAGTTCTTC	CASSSLSGGPYNEQFF
TRBV27	-	16	TRBJ2-7	-	TGTGCCAGCAGTTTACAAAGGACAGACCACGCCTACGAGCAGTACTTC	CASSLQRTDHAYEQYF